A single sample is the source of the 21 T cell receptor beta chains below, sequenced in a study of T cells in Graves' hyperthyroidism and ophthalmopathy. RNA transcripts yielded amplified TCR beta CDR3 regions. TCR CDR3 regions were first amplified by RT-PCR with HTBI primers. From the multiplex PCR reads, TCRdb called clonotypes with MiXCR, one entry per CDR3 protein. The data contain roughly 500,000 distinct CDR3 sequences, around 22% of them singletons. The specimen sequenced was blood. The receptors stem from a woman aged 25-40 years with Graves' ophthalmopathy.

CDR3 DNA: TGTGCCATCAGTGAGTCAGTAGGGATGGACTATGGCTACACCTTC. This sequence encodes CAISESVGMDYGYTF. This sequence joins TRBV10-3 and TRBJ1-2, with unresolved D. Trimming stripped 0 bases from V and 3 bases from J, with 11 bases between. CDR1 ENHRY and CDR2 SYGVKD come from the germline V gene. The length of the CDR3 is 15 residues.

This clonotype was detected many times. The chain joins TRBV20-1 to TRBJ1-5; no firm D call. Trimming shortened V by 0 bases and J by 0 bases, and 12 bases separated the two germline ends. The CDR3 runs 16 residues. The germline gives CDR1 DFQATT, CDR2 SNEGSKA (reference sequence). CDR3 nucleotides: TGCAGTGCTAGAGATCCCCGGCCCTTTAGCAATCAGCCCCAGCATTTT. It encodes CSARDPRPFSNQPQHF.

In its sample, this clonotype was seen many times. The rearrangement joins TRBV5-1 to TRBJ2-7; a possible D gene is TRBD2 (5 bases). Trimming removed 3 bases from V and 0 bases from J, with 10 bases in between. The CDR3 is made up of 14 amino acids. CDR1 is SGHRS, CDR2 YFSETQ, per germline. The CDR3 DNA is TGCGCCAGCAGCTGGACTGACCTCTCCTACGAGCAGTACTTC. Amino acids: CASSWTDLSYEQYF.

The rearrangement joins TRBV28 to TRBJ1-5; D unresolved. Germline-derived CDR1 and CDR2 are MDHEN and SYDVKM. CDR3 length: 14 amino acids. V was trimmed by 5 bases and J by 2 bases, leaving 10 bases between them. The chain's CDR3 is CASSGERGNQPQHF. The CDR3 nucleotides read TGTGCCAGCAGTGGAGAGAGGGGCAATCAGCCCCAGCATTTT.

This clonotype has only a few counts. The chain recombines TRBV2 with TRBJ2-5, with no clear D. Trimming took off 3 bases at V and 1 base at J, with 9 bases between the two ends. Looked up from germline, CDR1 is SNHLY and CDR2 is FYNNEI. There are 14 residues in the CDR3. The CDR3 region is CASSDPGSQETQYF. CDR3 DNA: TGTGCCAGCAGTGACCCAGGATCCCAAGAGACCCAGTACTTC.

This clonotype appeared a few times. The chain couples TRBV27 to TRBJ1-2; D is perhaps TRBD1 (6 bases). The germline V gene encodes CDR1 MNHEY and CDR2 SMNVEV (reference sequence). The CDR3 covers 13 residues. The germline V and J ends were trimmed by 9 bases and 6 bases, with 17 bases remaining between them. The CDR3 here is CARETGVGNGYTF. CDR3 in DNA: TGTGCCAGGGAGACAGGTGTGGGGAATGGCTACACCTTC.

The chain links TRBV27 to TRBJ2-2; 7 bases line up with TRBD2. The V gene end was trimmed by 4 bases and the J gene end by 5 bases; junction bases not matched to a gene: 13. The V gene's germline CDR1 is MNHEY and CDR2 SMNVEV (reference sequence). CDR3 length equals 17 residues. This CDR3 is CASSSFRGRGGTGELFF. In DNA, the CDR3 is TGTGCCAGCAGTTCCTTCCGAGGGAGGGGAGGAACCGGGGAGCTGTTTTTT.

This clonotype was seen ten or more times. The rearrangement joins TRBV25-1 to TRBJ1-5; tentatively, D is TRBD1 (6 bases). Germline CDR1 MGHDK, CDR2 SYGVNS. V shed 7 bases and J shed 2 bases, with 15 bases lying between them. CDR3 size: 15 residues. Here the CDR3 DNA reads TGTGCCAGCACTCACGACAGGAGCGGCAATCAGCCCCAGCATTTT. This translates into CASTHDRSGNQPQHF.

This clonotype was found many times. CDR3 sequence (DNA): TGTGCCAGCAGCTACGACAGAAACGAGCAGTACTTC. The encoded protein is CASSYDRNEQYF. The chain uses TRBV6-5 and TRBJ2-7, with a tentative D call TRBD1 (5 bases). Germline V lookup: CDR1 MNHEY, CDR2 SVGAGI. The CDR3 has 12 amino acids. The ends were cut back, 6 bases at V and 5 bases at J, with 11 bases in the middle.

This clonotype was observed a few times. This chain connects TRBV11-1 to TRBJ2-7; D perhaps matches TRBD1 (6 bases). The germline CDR1 and CDR2 sequences are SGHAT and FQDESV (reference sequence). V was cut by 2 bases and J by 0 bases, with 17 bases left in between. CDR3 length equals 17 residues. This CDR3 is CASSLPPKDSFSYEQYF. The CDR3 DNA sequence: TGTGCCAGCAGCTTACCCCCGAAGGACAGTTTCTCCTACGAGCAGTACTTC.

This clonotype was seen many times. V gene TRBV6-2 or TRBV6-3 combines with J gene TRBJ1-5; tentative D call: TRBD1 (5 bases). This CDR3 is 14 amino acids long. The V end lost 6 bases, the J end lost 6 bases, and 15 bases lay between the germline ends. CDR1 MNHEY and CDR2 SVGEGT come from the germline V gene. The CDR3: CASSPRGESQPQHF. The DNA for the CDR3 is TGTGCCAGCAGCCCACGAGGGGAAAGTCAGCCCCAGCATTTT.

The table lists this clonotype with many counts. The chain combines TRBV6-8 with TRBJ1-3; D unresolved. The germline CDR1 and CDR2 sequences are MNHGY and SAAAGT. The CDR3 is 16 residues long. V was shortened by 7 bases and J by 0 bases, with 16 bases between the two germline ends. The CDR3 here is CASTGIGSLSGNTIYF. The CDR3 DNA sequence: TGTGCCAGCACGGGGATTGGAAGCCTCTCTGGAAACACCATATATTTT.

The table lists this clonotype with many counts. V is TRBV25-1 and J is TRBJ2-2; TRBD1 agrees at 10 bases. The CDR3 is 15 amino acids. Losses at the gene ends were 2 bases for V and 7 bases for J; bases not matched to a gene: 4. Germline V CDR1 and CDR2: MGHDK, SYGVNS. The CDR3 DNA sequence: TGTGCCAGCAGTGAACCGGGACAGGGGTTCGGGGAGCTGTTTTTT. Its protein product is CASSEPGQGFGELFF.

The chain is built from TRBV20-1 and TRBJ1-5, with D unclear. In germline, CDR1 is DFQATT, CDR2 SNEGSKA (reference sequence). V was shortened by 4 bases and J by 3 bases, with 16 bases between the two germline ends. The CDR3 runs 15 residues. CDR3 sequence (DNA): TGCAGTGCTAAACCACCGGTGGCCATCAATCAGCCCCAGCATTTT. It translates to CSAKPPVAINQPQHF.

In this sample, this clonotype turned up many times. The genes are TRBV6-1 and TRBJ1-2; D remains ambiguous. Germline assignment: CDR1 MNHNS and CDR2 SASEGT. Trimming removed 6 bases from V and 5 bases from J, with 13 bases in between. The CDR3 spans 13 residues. CDR3 DNA: TGTGCCAGCAGCGACGGGCGTTATTATGGCTACACCTTC. Its protein product is CASSDGRYYGYTF.

The chain carries TRBV9 and TRBJ2-5, with a tentative D call TRBD2 (6 bases). Looked up from germline, CDR1 is SGDLS and CDR2 is YYNGEE. Between the trimmed V and J ends, which lost 0 bases and 5 bases, there was a span of 14 bases. The CDR3 spans 15 residues. The CDR3 spells CASSVGRGIYETQYF. CDR3 nucleotides: TGTGCCAGCAGCGTAGGACGCGGGATATATGAGACCCAGTACTTC.

The sample holds many counts of this clonotype. This sequence joins TRBV6-2 or TRBV6-3 and TRBJ2-7; 8 positions match TRBD1. Trimming at V came to 5 bases and at J to 4 bases, leaving 7 bases not matched to a gene. The CDR3 extends over 14 amino acids. Looked up from germline, CDR1 is MNHEY and CDR2 is SVGEGT. The CDR3 here is CASSSPWTGYEQYF. The CDR3 nucleotides read TGTGCCAGCAGTAGTCCATGGACAGGGTACGAGCAGTACTTC.

The sample holds many counts of this clonotype. CDR3 amino acids: CASSRGGGSDTGELFF. DNA for the CDR3: TGTGCCAGCAGCCGGGGGGGAGGGTCTGACACCGGGGAGCTGTTTTTT. The V and J genes are TRBV11-2 and TRBJ2-2; 8 bases are a match to TRBD2. CDR1 and CDR2 (germline): SGHAT, FQNNGV. V was pared by 5 bases and J by 3 bases, with 8 bases of the junction left unmatched. CDR3 length: 16 amino acids.

The chain has TRBV28 and TRBJ2-7; 7 nucleotides agree with TRBD2. V gave up 3 bases and J gave up 1 base; unmatched junction bases: 12. This CDR3 has 17 amino acids. Germline CDR1 and CDR2: MDHEN and SYDVKM. This CDR3 is CASSFPQASGLSYEQYF. The CDR3 bases are TGTGCCAGCAGTTTTCCCCAGGCTAGCGGACTTTCCTACGAGCAGTACTTC.

This clonotype showed up many times. V usage is TRBV12-3 or TRBV12-4 and J usage is TRBJ2-5; 12 nucleotides match TRBD2. This CDR3 has 15 amino acids. V shed 5 bases, J shed 5 bases, and the junction held 6 bases outside the gene matches. The CDR3 is CASSPQTSGGETQYF. CDR3 DNA: TGTGCCAGCAGTCCCCAGACTAGCGGGGGTGAGACCCAGTACTTC.

This clonotype was recorded many times. The V and J genes are TRBV7-9 and TRBJ1-1; tentatively, D is TRBD1 (6 bases). The CDR3 has 13 amino acids. The V gene's germline CDR1 is SEHNR and CDR2 FQNEAQ (reference sequence). The germline V and J ends were trimmed by 8 bases and 5 bases, with 15 bases remaining between them. CDR3 sequence (DNA): TGTGCCAGCCATTCAGGGGCTGGTACTGAAGCTTTCTTT. This encodes CASHSGAGTEAFF.